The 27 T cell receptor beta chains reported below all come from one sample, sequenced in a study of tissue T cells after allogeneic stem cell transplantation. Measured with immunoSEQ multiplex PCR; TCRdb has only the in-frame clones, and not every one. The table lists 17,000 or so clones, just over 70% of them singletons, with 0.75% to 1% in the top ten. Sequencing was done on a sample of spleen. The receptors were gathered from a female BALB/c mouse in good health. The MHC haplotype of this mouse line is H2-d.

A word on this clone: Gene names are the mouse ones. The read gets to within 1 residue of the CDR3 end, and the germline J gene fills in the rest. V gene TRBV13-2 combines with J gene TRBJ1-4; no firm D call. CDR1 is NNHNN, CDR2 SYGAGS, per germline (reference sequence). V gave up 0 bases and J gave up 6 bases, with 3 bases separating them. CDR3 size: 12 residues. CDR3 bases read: TGTGCCAGCGGTGATGGGGACGAAAGATTATTT. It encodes CASGDGDERLF. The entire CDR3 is CASGDGDERLFF.

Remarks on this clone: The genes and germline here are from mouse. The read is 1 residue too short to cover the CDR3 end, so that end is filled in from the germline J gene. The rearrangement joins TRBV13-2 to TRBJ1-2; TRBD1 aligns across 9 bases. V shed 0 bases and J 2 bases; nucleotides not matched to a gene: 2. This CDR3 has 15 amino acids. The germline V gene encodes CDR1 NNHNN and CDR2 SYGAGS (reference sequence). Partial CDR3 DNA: TGTGCCAGCGGTGATGCAGACAGGGGGAACTCCGACTACACC. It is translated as CASGDADRGNSDYT. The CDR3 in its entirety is CASGDADRGNSDYTF.

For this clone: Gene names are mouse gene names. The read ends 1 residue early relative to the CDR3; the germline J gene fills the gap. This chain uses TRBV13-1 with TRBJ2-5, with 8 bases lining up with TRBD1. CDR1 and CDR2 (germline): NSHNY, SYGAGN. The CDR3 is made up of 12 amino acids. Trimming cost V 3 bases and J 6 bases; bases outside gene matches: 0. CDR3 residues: CASSGTGDTQYF. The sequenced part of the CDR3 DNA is TGTGCCAGCAGTGGGACAGGGGACACCCAGTAC.

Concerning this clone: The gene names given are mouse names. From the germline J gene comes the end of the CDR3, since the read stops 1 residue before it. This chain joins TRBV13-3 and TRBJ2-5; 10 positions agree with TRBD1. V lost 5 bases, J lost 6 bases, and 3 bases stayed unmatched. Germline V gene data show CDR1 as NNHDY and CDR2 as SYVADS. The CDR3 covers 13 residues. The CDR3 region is CASSRDRGDTQYF. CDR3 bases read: TGTGCCAGCAGCCGGGACAGGGGTGACACCCAGTAC. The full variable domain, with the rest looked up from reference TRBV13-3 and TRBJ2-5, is EAAVTQSPRSKVAVTGGKVTLSCHQTNNHDYMYWYRQDTGHGLRLIHYSYVADSTEKGDIPDGYKASRPSQENFSLILELASLSQTAVYFCASSRDRGDTQYFGPGTRLLVL.

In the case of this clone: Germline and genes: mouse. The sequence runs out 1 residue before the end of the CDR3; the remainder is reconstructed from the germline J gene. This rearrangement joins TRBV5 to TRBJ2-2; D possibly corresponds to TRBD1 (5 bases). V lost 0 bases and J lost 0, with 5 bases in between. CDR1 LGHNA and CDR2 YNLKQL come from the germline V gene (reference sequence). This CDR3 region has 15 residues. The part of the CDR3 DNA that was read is TGTGCCAGCAGCCAAGAAGGGGCAAACACCGGGCAGCTCTAC. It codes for CASSQEGANTGQLY. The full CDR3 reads CASSQEGANTGQLYF.

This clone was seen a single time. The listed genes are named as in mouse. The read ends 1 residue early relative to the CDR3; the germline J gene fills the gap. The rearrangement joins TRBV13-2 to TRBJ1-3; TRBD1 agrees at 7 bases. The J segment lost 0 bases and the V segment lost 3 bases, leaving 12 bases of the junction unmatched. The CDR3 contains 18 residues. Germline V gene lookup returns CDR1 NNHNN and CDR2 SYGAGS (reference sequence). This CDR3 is CASGVNPGQANSGNTLYF. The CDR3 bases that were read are TGTGCCAGCGGTGTAAACCCCGGACAGGCAAATTCTGGAAATACGCTCTAT.

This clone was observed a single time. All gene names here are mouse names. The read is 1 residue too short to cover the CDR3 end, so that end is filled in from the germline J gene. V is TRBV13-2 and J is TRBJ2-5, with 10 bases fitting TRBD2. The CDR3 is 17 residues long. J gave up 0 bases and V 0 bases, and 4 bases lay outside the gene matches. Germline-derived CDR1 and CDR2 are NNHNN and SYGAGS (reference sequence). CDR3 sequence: CASGDGTGGVNQDTQYF. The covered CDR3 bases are TGTGCCAGCGGTGATGGAACTGGGGGGGTTAACCAAGACACCCAGTAC.

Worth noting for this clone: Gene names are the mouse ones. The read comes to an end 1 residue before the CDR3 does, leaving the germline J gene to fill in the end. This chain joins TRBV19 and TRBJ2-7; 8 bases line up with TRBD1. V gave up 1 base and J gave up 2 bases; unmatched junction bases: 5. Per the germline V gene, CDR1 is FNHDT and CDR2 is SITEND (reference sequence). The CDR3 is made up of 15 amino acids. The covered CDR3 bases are TGTGCCAGCAGTATAAGGGACAGGAAGACCTATGAACAGTAC. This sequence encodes CASSIRDRKTYEQY. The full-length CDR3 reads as CASSIRDRKTYEQYF.

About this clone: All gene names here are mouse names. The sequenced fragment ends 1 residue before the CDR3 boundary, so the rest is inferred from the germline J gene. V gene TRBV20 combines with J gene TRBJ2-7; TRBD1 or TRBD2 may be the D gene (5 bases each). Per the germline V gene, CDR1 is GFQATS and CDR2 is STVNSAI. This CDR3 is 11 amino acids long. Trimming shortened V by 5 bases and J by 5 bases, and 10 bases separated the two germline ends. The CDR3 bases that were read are TGTGGTGCTTTGACGGGGCATGAACAGTAC. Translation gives CGALTGHEQY. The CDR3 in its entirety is CGALTGHEQYF.

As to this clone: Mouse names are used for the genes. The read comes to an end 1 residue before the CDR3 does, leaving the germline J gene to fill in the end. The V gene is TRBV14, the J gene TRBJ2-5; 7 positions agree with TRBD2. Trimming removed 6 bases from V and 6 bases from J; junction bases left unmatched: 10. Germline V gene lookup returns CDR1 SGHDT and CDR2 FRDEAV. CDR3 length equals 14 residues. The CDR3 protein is CASNPTGLGDTQYF. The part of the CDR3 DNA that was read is TGTGCCAGCAACCCGACTGGGTTGGGGGACACCCAGTAC.

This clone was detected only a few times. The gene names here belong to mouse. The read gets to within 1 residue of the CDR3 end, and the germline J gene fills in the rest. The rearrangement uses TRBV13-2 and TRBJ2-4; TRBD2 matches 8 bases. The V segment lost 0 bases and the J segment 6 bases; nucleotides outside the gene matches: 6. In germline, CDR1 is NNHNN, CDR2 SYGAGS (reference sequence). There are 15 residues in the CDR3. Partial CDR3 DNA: TGTGCCAGCGGTGATGCCGGGGGGGCGCTTAACACCTTGTAC. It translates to CASGDAGGALNTLY. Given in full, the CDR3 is CASGDAGGALNTLYF.

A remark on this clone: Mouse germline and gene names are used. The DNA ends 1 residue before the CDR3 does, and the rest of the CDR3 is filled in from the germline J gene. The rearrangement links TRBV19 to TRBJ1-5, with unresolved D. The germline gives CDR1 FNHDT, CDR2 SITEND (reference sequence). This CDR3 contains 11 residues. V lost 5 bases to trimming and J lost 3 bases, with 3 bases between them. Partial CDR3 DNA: TGTGCCAGCAGGGGCAACCAGGCTCCGCTT. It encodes CASRGNQAPL. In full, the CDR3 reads CASRGNQAPLF. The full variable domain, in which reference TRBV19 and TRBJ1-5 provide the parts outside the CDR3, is GGIITQTPKFLIGQEGQKLTLKCQQNFNHDTMYWYRQDSGKGLRLIYYSITENDLQKGDLSEGYDASREKKSSFSLTVTSAQKNEMAVFLCASRGNQAPLFGEGTRLSVL.

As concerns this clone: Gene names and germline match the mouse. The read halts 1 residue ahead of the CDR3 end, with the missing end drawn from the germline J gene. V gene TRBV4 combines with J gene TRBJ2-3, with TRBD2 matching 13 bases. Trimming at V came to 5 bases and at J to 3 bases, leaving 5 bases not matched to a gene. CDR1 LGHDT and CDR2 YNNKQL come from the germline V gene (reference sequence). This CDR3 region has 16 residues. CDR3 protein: CASSQGLGGRAETLYF. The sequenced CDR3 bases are TGTGCCAGCAGCCAAGGACTGGGGGGGCGCGCAGAAACGCTGTAT.

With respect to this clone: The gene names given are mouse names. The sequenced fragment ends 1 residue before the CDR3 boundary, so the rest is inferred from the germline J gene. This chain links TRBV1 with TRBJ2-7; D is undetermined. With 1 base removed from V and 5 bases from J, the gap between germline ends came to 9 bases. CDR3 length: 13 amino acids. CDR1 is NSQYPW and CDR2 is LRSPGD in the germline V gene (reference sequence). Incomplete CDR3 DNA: TGCACCTGCAGTGCAGGAGGTAGGGATGAACAGTAC. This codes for CTCSAGGRDEQY. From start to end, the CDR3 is CTCSAGGRDEQYF.

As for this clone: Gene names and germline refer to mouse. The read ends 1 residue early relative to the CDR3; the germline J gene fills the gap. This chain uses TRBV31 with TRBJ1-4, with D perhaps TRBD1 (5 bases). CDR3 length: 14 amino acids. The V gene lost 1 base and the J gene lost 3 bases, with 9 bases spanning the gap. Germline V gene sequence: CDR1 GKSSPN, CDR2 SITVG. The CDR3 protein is CAWSRGRTNERLFF. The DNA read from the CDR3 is TGTGCCTGGAGTCGGGGCAGGACCAACGAAAGATTATTT.

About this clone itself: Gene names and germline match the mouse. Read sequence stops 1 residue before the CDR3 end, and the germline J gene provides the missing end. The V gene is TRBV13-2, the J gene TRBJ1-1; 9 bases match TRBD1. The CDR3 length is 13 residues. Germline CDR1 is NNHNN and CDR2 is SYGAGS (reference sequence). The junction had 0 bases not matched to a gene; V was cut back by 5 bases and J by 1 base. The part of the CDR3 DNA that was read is TGTGCCAGCGGGACAGGGGGAAACACAGAAGTCTTC. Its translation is CASGTGGNTEVF. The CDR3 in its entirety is CASGTGGNTEVFF.

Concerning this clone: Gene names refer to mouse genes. Incomplete CDR3 DNA: TGTGCCAGCAGCCCTCCCCGGGGGGCAAACACCGGGCAGCTCTAC. Translating gives CASSPPRGANTGQLY. The entire CDR3 protein is CASSPPRGANTGQLYF. The rearrangement joins TRBV5 to TRBJ2-2; TRBD2 might be the D (6 bases). The missing CDR3 end, 1 residue past where the read stops, is filled in from the germline J gene. The CDR3 length is 16 residues. Looked up from germline, CDR1 is LGHNA and CDR2 is YNLKQL (reference sequence). The germline V and J ends were trimmed by 4 bases and 0 bases, with 12 bases remaining between them.

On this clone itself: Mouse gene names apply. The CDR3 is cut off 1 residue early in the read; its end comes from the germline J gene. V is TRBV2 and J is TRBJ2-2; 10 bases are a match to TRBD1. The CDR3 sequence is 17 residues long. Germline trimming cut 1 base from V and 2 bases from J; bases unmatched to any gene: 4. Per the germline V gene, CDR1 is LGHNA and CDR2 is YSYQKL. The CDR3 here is CASSQAPGQGNTGQLYF. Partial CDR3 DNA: TGTGCCAGCAGCCAAGCCCCGGGACAGGGGAACACCGGGCAGCTCTAC.

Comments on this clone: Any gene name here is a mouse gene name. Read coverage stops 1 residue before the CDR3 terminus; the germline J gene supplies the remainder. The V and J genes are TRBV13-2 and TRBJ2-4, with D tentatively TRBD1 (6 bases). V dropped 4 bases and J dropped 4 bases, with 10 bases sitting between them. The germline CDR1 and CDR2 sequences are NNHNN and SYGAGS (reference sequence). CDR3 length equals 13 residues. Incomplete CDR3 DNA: TGTGCCAGCGGTAGGCCAGGGGAAAACACCTTGTAC. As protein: CASGRPGENTLY. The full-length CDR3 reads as CASGRPGENTLYF.

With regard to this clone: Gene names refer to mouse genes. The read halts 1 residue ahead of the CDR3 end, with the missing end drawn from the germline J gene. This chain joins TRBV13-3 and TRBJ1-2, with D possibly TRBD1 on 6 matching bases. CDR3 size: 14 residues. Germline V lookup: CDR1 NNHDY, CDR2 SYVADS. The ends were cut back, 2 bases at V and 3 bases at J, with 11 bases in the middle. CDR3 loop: CASSEARGDSDYTF. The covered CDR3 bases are TGTGCCAGCAGTGAAGCCAGGGGTGACTCCGACTACACC.

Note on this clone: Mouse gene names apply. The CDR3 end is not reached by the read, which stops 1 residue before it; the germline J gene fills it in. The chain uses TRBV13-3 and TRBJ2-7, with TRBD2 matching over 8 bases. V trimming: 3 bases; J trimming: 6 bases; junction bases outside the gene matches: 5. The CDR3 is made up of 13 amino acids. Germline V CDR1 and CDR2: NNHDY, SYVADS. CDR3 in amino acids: CASSGGLVFEQYF. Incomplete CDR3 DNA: TGTGCCAGCAGTGGGGGACTGGTCTTTGAACAGTAC.

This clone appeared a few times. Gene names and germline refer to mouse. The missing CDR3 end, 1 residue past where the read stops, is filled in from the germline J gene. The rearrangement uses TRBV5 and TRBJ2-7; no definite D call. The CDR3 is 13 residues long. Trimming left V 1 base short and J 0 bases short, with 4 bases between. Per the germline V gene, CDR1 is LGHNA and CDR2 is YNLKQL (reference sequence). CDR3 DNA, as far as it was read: TGTGCCAGCAGCCAAGCGGGCTCCTATGAACAGTAC. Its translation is CASSQAGSYEQY. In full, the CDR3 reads CASSQAGSYEQYF.

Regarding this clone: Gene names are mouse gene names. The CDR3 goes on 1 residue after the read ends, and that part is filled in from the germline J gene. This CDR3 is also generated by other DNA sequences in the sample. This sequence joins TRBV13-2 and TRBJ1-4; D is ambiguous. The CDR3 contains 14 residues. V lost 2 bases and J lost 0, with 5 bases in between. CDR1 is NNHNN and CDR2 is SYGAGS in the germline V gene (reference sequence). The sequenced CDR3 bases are TGTGCCAGCGGTGAAACAATTTCCAACGAAAGATTATTT. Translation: CASGETISNERLF. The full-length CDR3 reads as CASGETISNERLFF.

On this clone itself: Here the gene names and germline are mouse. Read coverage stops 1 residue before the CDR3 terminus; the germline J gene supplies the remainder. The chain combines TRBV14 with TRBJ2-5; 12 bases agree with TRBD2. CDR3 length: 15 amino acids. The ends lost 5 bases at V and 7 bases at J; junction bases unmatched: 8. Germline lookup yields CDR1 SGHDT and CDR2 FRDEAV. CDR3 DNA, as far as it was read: TGTGCCAGCAGCGGCGACTGGGGGGGCATGAACACCCAGTAC. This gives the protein CASSGDWGGMNTQY. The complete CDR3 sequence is CASSGDWGGMNTQYF.

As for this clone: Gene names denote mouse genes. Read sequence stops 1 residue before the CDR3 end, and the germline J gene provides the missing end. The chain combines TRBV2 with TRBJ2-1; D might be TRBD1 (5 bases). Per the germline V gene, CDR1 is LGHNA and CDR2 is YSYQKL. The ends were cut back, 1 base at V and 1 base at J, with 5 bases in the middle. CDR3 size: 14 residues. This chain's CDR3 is CASSQGTNYAEQFF. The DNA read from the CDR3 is TGTGCCAGCAGCCAAGGGACAAACTATGCTGAGCAGTTC.

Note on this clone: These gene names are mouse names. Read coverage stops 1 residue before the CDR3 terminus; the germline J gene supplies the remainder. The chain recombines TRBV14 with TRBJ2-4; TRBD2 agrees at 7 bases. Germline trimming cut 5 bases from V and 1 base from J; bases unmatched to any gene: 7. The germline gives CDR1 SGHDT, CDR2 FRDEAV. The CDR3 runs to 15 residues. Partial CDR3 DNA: TGTGCCAGCAGCGGAACCACTGGGGGTCAAAACACCTTGTAC. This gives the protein CASSGTTGGQNTLY. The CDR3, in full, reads CASSGTTGGQNTLYF.

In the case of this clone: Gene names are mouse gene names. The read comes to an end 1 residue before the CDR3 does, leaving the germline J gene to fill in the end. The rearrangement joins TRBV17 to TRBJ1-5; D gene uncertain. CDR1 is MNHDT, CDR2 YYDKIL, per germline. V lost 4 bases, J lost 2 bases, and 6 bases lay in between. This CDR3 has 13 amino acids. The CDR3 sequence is CASSNRDNQAPLF. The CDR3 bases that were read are TGTGCTAGCAGTAACAGAGACAACCAGGCTCCGCTT. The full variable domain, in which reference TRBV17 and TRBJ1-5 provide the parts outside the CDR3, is DTTVKQNPRYKLARVGKPVNLICSQTMNHDTMYWYQKKPNQAPKLLLFYYDKILNREADTFEKFQSSRPNNSFCSLYIGSAGLEYSAMYLCASSNRDNQAPLFGEGTRLSVL.